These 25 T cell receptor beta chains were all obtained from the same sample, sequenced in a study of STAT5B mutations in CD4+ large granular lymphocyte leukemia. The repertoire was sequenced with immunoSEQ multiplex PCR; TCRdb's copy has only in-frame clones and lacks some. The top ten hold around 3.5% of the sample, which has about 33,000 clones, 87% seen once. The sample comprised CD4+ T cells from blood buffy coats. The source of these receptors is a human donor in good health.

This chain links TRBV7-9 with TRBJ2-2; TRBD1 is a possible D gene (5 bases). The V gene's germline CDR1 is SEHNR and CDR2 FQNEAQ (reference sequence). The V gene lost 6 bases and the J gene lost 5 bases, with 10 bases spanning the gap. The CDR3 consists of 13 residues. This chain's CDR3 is CASRQQETGELFF. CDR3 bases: TGTGCCAGCAGACAACAGGAAACCGGGGAGCTGTTTTTT.

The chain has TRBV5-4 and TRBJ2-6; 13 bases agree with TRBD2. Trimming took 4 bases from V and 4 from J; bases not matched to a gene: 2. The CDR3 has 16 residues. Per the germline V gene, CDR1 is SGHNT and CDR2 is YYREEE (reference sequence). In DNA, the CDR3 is TGTGCCAGCAGCGAGGGACTAGCGGGGGGGGCCAACGTCCTGACTTTC. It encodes CASSEGLAGGANVLTF.

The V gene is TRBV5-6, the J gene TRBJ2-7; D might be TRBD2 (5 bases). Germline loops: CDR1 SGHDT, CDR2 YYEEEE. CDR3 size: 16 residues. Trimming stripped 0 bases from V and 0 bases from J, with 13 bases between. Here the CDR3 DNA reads TGTGCCAGCAGCTTGGGCGCGAGCGGCAGCTCCTACGAGCAGTACTTC. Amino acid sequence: CASSLGASGSSYEQYF.

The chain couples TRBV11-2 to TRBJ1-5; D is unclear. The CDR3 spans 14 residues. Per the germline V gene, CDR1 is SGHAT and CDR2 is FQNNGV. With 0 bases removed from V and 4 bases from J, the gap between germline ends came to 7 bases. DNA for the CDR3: TGTGCCAGCAGCTTAGACTTCCGAAATCAGCCCCAGCATTTT. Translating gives CASSLDFRNQPQHF.

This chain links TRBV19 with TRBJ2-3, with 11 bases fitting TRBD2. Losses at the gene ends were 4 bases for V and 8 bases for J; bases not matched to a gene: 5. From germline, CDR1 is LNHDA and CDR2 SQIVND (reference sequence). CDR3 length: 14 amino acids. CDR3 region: CASSTSGTSGTQYF. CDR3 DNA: TGTGCCAGTAGTACCTCCGGGACTAGCGGTACGCAGTATTTT.

This CDR3 is CASSLERGSTDTQYF. The CDR3 DNA reads as TGTGCCAGCAGCTTGGAGCGGGGGAGCACAGATACGCAGTATTTT. The chain recombines TRBV5-6 with TRBJ2-3; 8 bases align to TRBD2. Germline assignment: CDR1 SGHDT and CDR2 YYEEEE. The CDR3 contains 15 residues. The V and J ends lost 0 bases and 0 bases, in that order; junction bases with no gene match: 0.

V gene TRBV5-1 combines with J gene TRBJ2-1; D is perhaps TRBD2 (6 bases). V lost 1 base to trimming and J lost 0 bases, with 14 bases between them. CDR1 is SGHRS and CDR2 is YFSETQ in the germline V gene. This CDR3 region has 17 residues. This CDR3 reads CASSLFSSGPSYNEQFF. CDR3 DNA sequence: TGCGCCAGCAGCTTGTTTAGTAGCGGACCCTCCTACAATGAGCAGTTCTTC.

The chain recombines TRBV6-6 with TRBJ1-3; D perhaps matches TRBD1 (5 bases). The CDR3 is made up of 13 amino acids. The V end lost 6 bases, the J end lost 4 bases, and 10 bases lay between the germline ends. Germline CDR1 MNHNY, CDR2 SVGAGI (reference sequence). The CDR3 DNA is TGTGCCAGCAGAGACAGTACAGGAAACACCATATATTTT. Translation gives CASRDSTGNTIYF.

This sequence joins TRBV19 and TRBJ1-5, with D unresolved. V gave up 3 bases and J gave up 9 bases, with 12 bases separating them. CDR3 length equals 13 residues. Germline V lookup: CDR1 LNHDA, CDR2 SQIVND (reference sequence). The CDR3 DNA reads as TGTGCCAGTAGTATGGAGGTTACGTCGCCCCAGCATTTT. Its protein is CASSMEVTSPQHF.

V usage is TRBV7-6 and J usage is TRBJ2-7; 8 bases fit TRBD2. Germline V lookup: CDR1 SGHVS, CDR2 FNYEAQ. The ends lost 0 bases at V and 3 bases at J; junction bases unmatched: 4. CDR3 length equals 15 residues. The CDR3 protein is CASSLARGGIYEQYF. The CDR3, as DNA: TGTGCCAGCAGCTTAGCTCGGGGGGGTATCTACGAGCAGTACTTC.

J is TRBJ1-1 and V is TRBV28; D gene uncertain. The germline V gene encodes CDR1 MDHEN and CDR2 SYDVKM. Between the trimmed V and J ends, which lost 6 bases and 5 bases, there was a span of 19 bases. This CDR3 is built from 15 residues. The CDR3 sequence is CASSRGGPSRTEAFF. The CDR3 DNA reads TGTGCCAGCAGCCGTGGTGGACCCTCGAGGACTGAAGCTTTCTTT.

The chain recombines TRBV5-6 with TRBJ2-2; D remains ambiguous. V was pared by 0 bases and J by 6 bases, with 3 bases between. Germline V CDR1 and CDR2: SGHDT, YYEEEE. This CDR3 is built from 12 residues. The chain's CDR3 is CASSLASGELFF. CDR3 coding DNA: TGTGCCAGCAGCTTGGCTTCCGGGGAGCTGTTTTTT.

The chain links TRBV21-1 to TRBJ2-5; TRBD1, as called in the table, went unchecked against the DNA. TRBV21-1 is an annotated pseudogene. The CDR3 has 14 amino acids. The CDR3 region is CASIKARARETQYF. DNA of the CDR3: TGTGCCAGCATAAAGGCCAGGGCCAGGGAGACCCAGTACTTC.

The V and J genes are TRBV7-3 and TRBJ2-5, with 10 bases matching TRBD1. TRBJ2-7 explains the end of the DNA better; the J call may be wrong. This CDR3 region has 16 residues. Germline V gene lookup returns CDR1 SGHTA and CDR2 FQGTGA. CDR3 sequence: CASSSPRDRGGNEQYF. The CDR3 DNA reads TGTGCCAGCAGCTCCCCCCGGGACAGGGGCGGGAACGAGCAGTACTTC.

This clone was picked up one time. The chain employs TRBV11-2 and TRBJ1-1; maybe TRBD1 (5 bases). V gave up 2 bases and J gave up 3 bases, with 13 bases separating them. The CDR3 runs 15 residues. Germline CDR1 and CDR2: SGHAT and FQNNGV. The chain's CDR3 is CASSLKSGGDTEAFF. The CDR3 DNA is TGTGCCAGCAGCTTAAAATCCGGGGGGGACACTGAAGCTTTCTTT.

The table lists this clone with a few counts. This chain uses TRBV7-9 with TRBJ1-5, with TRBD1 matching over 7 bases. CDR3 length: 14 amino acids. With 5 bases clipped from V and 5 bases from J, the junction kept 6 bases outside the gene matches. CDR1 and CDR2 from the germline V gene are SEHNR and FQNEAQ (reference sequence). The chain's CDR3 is CASSQGGGDQPQHF. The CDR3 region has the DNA TGTGCCAGCAGCCAAGGAGGGGGCGATCAGCCCCAGCATTTT.

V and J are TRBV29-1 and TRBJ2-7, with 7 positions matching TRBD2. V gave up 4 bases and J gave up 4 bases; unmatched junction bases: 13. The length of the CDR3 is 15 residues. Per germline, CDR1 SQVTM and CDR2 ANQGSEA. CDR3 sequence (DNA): TGCAGCGTTGTCGGGACCCCGCGGGGGAGTTACGAGCAGTACTTC. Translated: CSVVGTPRGSYEQYF.

The CDR3 DNA is TGTGCCAGCAGTCCCGGGTCTCCCTACGAGCAGTACTTC. Protein product: CASSPGSPYEQYF. The chain is built from TRBV6-5 and TRBJ2-5; D gene unclear. The J call may be wrong; the DNA end is better matched by TRBJ2-7. The germline gives CDR1 MNHEY, CDR2 SVGAGI. The CDR3 runs to 13 residues.

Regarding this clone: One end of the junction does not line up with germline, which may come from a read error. The CDR3 nucleotides read TGTGCCAGCAGTTACTCGAATATAGAGTTCTTC. Protein: CASSYSNIEFF. The J gene is TRBJ2-7, the V gene TRBV6-6; no reliable D call. The germline gives CDR1 MNHNY, CDR2 SVGAGI (reference sequence). This CDR3 is 11 amino acids long.

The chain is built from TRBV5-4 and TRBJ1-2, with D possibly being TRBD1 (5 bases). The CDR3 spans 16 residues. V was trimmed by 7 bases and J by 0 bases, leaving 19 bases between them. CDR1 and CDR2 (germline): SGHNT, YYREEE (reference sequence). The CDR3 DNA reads TGTGCCAGCGGCTATACGGTGGCGGGACCTAACTATGGCTACACCTTC. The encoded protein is CASGYTVAGPNYGYTF.

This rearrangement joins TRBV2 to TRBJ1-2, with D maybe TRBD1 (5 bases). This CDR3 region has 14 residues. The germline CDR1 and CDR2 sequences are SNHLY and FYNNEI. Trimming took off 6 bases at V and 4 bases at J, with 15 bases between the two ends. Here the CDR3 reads CASSTTKDTYGYTF. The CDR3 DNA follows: TGTGCCAGCAGCACTACAAAGGACACCTATGGCTACACCTTC.

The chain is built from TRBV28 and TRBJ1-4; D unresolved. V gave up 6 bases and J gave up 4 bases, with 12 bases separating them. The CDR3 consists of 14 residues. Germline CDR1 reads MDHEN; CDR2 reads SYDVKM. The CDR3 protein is CASSPPSYNEKLFF. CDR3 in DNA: TGTGCCAGCAGCCCCCCCTCCTATAATGAAAAACTGTTTTTT.

CDR3 residues: CASSFTGPGANVLTF. The CDR3 nucleotides are TGTGCCAGCAGCTTTACAGGCCCTGGGGCCAACGTCCTGACTTTC. The V gene is TRBV7-3, the J gene TRBJ2-6; D might be TRBD1 (5 bases). Germline CDR1 and CDR2: SGHTA and FQGTGA. The CDR3 loop spans 15 amino acids. Trimming took 3 bases from V and 2 from J, leaving 8 bases between them.

Written as DNA, the CDR3 is TGTGCCAGCAGTTTTGGGGGGGCAGGTGAGCAGTTCTTC. Translating gives CASSFGGAGEQFF. The V gene is TRBV28, the J gene TRBJ2-1; D might be TRBD2 (7 bases). Germline V gene data show CDR1 as MDHEN and CDR2 as SYDVKM. Trimming left V 3 bases short and J 9 bases short, with 12 bases between. This CDR3 contains 13 residues.

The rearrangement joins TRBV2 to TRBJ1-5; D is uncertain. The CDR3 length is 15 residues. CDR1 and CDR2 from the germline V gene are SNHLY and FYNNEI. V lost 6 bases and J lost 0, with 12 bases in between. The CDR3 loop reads CASSQDRYSNQPQHF. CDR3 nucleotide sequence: TGTGCCAGCAGCCAAGATCGATATAGCAATCAGCCCCAGCATTTT.